This TCR beta chain emerged from a study of pediatric ulcerative colitis. On the study more broadly: Disease was pancolitis in seven and left-sided in two, histology-confirmed.

Generated by immunoSEQ multiplex PCR, the TCRdb table keeps only in-frame clones and is missing some. The profile shows around 37,000 clones, about 81% of them singletons. During colonoscopy, one to two rectal pinch biopsies were collected. Germline loops: CDR1 SGHDN, CDR2 FVKESK. The CDR3 runs 15 residues. Losses at the gene ends were 3 bases for V and 4 bases for J; bases not matched to a gene: 4. Points from the study as a whole: Substantially fewer templates came from a couple of patients' blood samples.

Comments on this clone: Its antigen is not identified.

The chain uses TRBV14 and TRBJ2-1; 9 bases line up with TRBD2. The TCR was taken from a boy aged 5-17 years with severe ulcerative colitis. Material: gut tissue. The chain's CDR3 is CASSHRAGGYNEQFF. CDR3 in DNA: TGTGCCAGCAGCCATCGCGCGGGGGGGTACAATGAGCAGTTCTTC.